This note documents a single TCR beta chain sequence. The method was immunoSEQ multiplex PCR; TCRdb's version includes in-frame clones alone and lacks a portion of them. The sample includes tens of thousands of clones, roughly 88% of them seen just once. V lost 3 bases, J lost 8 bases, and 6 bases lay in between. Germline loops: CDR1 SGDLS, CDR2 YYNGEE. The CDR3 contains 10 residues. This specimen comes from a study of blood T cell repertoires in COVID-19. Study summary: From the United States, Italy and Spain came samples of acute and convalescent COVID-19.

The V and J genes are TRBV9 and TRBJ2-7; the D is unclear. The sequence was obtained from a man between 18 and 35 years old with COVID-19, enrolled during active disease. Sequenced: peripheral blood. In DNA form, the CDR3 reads TGTGCCAGCAGCGGTGACAAGCAGTACTTC. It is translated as CASSGDKQYF. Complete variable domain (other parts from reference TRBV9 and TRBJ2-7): DSGVTQTPKHLITATGQRVTLRCSPRSGDLSVYWYQQSLDQGLQFLIQYYNGEERAKGNILERFSAQQFPDLHSELNLSSLELGDSALYFCASSGDKQYFGPGTRLTVT.